The text below deals with one TCR beta chain. CDR1 and CDR2 from the germline V gene are SGDLS and YYNGEE. CDR3 length: 15 amino acids. The V end was cut by 0 bases, the J end by 2 bases, with 9 bases between. This entry is derived from a study of multiple sclerosis patients with progressive multifocal leukoencephalopathy. As for time point: before natalizumab initiation. Before the first natalizumab infusion, T0 blood samples were taken. Spiked into each PCR were synthetic inline TR CDR3 controls of all V-J pairings. Produced via immunoSEQ multiplex PCR; TCRdb's table is partial and in-frame only. The sample lists 25,000 to 35,000 clones, 70% to 90% occurring once.

This chain uses TRBV9 with TRBJ1-5; D unresolved. The sequenced sample was PBMCs. This TCR was sampled from a human donor with multiple sclerosis. CDR3 region: CASSVDGVGNQPQHF. CDR3 nucleotides: TGTGCCAGCAGCGTAGATGGGGTTGGCAATCAGCCCCAGCATTTT.